The 2 T cell receptor beta chains listed next were all sequenced from one sample in a study of blood T cell repertoires in COVID-19. Clones were sequenced by immunoSEQ multiplex PCR, and TCRdb holds only the in-frame ones, with some missing. The data contain under 200,000 clones, roughly 88% of them singletons. Input material: PBMCs or T cells enriched from blood (not recorded which). These TCRs come from a woman aged 45-60 years who had recovered from COVID-19.

The rearrangement uses TRBV19 and TRBJ1-1, with D perhaps TRBD1 (6 bases). Trimming cost V 10 bases and J 8 bases, with 17 bases left between them. Germline CDR1 is LNHDA and CDR2 is SQIVND (reference sequence). The CDR3 is 12 residues long. The chain's CDR3 is CATRTGSPEAFF. The CDR3 nucleotides are TGTGCCACCCGAACAGGGTCCCCCGAAGCTTTCTTT.

This chain links TRBV27 with TRBJ2-3; the D is unclear. Germline V gives CDR1 MNHEY, CDR2 SMNVEV (reference sequence). The V and J ends lost 5 bases and 1 base respectively, with 7 bases between them. This CDR3 is 13 amino acids long. CDR3 nucleotide sequence: TGTGCCAGCAGTATTTCCGGCACAGATACGCAGTATTTT. Translated, it gives CASSISGTDTQYF.